One and the same sample provided the 4 T cell receptor beta chains below, sequenced in a study of blood T cells in healthy people across ages. Primers used in a second PCR of roughly 6 to 11 cycles were a sample-barcoded 5' primer and a J-beta primer mix. Each CDR3 protein gets one entry after TCRdb re-called the 5' RACE reads with MiXCR. Of about 970,000 distinct CDR3 sequences listed, around 54% are singletons. The sequenced sample consisted of blood. These receptors were collected from a woman aged 55-70 years in good health.

This chain uses TRBV9 with TRBJ2-1; a possible D gene is TRBD2 (5 bases). The CDR3 sequence is 16 residues long. CDR1 is SGDLS and CDR2 is YYNGEE in the germline V gene. V lost 3 bases to trimming and J lost 0 bases, with 13 bases between them. The CDR3 sequence is CASSAPGLGSYNEQFF. Here the CDR3 DNA reads TGTGCCAGCAGCGCCCCCGGACTGGGCTCCTACAATGAGCAGTTCTTC. The full variable domain, with the rest looked up from reference TRBV9 and TRBJ2-1, is DSGVTQTPKHLITATGQRVTLRCSPRSGDLSVYWYQQSLDQGLQFLIQYYNGEERAKGNILERFSAQQFPDLHSELNLSSLELGDSALYFCASSAPGLGSYNEQFFGPGTRLTVL.

This clonotype has more than one count but fewer than ten. The chain recombines TRBV12-3 or TRBV12-4 with TRBJ2-5, with D perhaps being TRBD1 or TRBD2 (5 bases each). The ends were cut back, 5 bases at V and 2 bases at J, with 15 bases in the middle. This CDR3 contains 15 residues. CDR3 protein: CASSKLGAMQETQYF. The CDR3 DNA follows: TGTGCCAGCAGTAAACTCGGGGCGATGCAAGAGACCCAGTACTTC.

The chain is built from TRBV7-2 and TRBJ1-1; D is uncertain. CDR1 SGHTA and CDR2 FQGNSA come from the germline V gene. This CDR3 region has 12 residues. V shed 4 bases and J shed 1 base, with 4 bases lying between them. CDR3 DNA sequence: TGTGCCAGCAGCTGGAGGAACACTGAAGCTTTCTTT. Translation: CASSWRNTEAFF.

This clonotype is a singleton in its sample. The rearrangement joins TRBV13 to TRBJ2-3, with D maybe TRBD2 (5 bases). The V and J ends lost 10 bases and 2 bases respectively, with 13 bases between them. Germline V gene data show CDR1 as PRHDT and CDR2 as FYEKMQ (reference sequence). The CDR3 sequence is 13 residues long. The CDR3 DNA follows: TGTGCCACCCGACCAGCGGCCACAGATACGCAGTATTTT. It codes for CATRPAATDTQYF.